The 28 T cell receptor beta chains listed next were all sequenced from one sample in a study of CD8+CD57+ T cells in acquired aplastic anemia. All sequencing subjects had displayed CD8+CD57+ cell expansion on flow cytometry. TCR beta VDJ and CDR3 profiling used genomic DNA as template. MiXCR, run by TCRdb on the reads, gives a single entry per CDR3 protein. Here the sample spans around 170,000 distinct CDR3 sequences, 40% to 50% being singletons. The sequenced sample consisted of sorted CD4+, CD8+, or CD8+CD57+ T cells (not recorded which) from PBMCs. These TCRs come from a human donor with aplastic anemia.

This clonotype was observed at least ten times. The chain's CDR3 is CACKQTSGSQETQYF. The CDR3 coding sequence is TGTGCCTGCAAACAGACTAGCGGGTCCCAAGAGACCCAGTACTTC. This chain joins TRBV2 and TRBJ2-5; 10 bases are a match to TRBD2. The V gene's germline CDR1 is SNHLY and CDR2 FYNNEI. The CDR3 totals 15 residues. The V gene end was trimmed by 11 bases and the J gene end by 1 base; junction bases not matched to a gene: 10.

V gene TRBV4-2 combines with J gene TRBJ2-1; D is unresolved. The CDR3 runs 15 residues. Germline CDR1 and CDR2: LGHNA and YNFKEQ. V was cut by 0 bases and J by 9 bases, with 15 bases left in between. CDR3 loop: CASSQDDAGYGEQFF. DNA of the CDR3: TGTGCCAGCAGCCAAGACGATGCTGGGTACGGTGAGCAGTTCTTC.

This clonotype was found many times. The rearrangement joins TRBV25-1 to TRBJ2-1; weak D call: TRBD1 (7 bases). CDR3 length equals 16 residues. Germline assignment: CDR1 MGHDK and CDR2 SYGVNS. V dropped 3 bases and J dropped 9 bases, with 21 bases sitting between them. The CDR3 reads CASSESYRGAGSEQFF. In DNA, the CDR3 is TGTGCCAGCAGTGAGTCTTACAGGGGCGCGGGAAGTGAGCAGTTCTTC. Full variable domain (missing parts from reference TRBV25-1 and TRBJ2-1): EADIYQTPRYLVIGTGKKITLECSQTMGHDKMYWYQQDPGMELHLIHYSYGVNSTEKGDLSSESTVSRIRTEHFPLTLESARPSHTSQYLCASSESYRGAGSEQFFGPGTRLTVL.

Worth noting for this clonotype: The junction shows a germline mismatch at one end, possibly a read error. V usage is TRBV9 and J usage is TRBJ2-1; D remains ambiguous. The CDR3 is made up of 13 amino acids. Germline V CDR1 and CDR2: SGDLS, YYNGEE. The CDR3 protein is CASGLNSYNEQSF. The CDR3 DNA sequence: TGTGCCAGCGGCCTAAACTCCTACAATGAGCAGTCCTTC. The variable domain in full, with the rest retrieved from reference TRBV9 and TRBJ2-1, is DSGVTQTPKHLITATGQRVTLRCSPRSGDLSVYWYQQSLDQGLQFLIQYYNGEERAKGNILERFSAQQFPDLHSELNLSSLELGDSALYFCASGLNSYNEQSFGPGTRLTVL.

A word on this clonotype: A junction end diverges from the germline sequence, so it may reflect a read error. This chain connects TRBV10-3 to TRBJ2-2, with D possibly TRBD1 on 6 matching bases. The CDR3 sequence is 15 residues long. Germline CDR1 reads ENHRY; CDR2 reads SYGVKD. CDR3 residues: CAISETGSSTGEPFF. CDR3 bases: TGTGCCATCAGTGAGACAGGGAGTAGCACCGGGGAGCCGTTTTTT.

The chain recombines TRBV6-5 with TRBJ2-1; possibly TRBD1 for D (5 bases). The V gene lost 10 bases and the J gene lost 7 bases, with 17 bases spanning the gap. Germline CDR1 and CDR2: MNHEY and SVGAGI. The CDR3 runs to 13 residues. The CDR3 reads CATRSAGLNEQFF. The DNA for the CDR3 is TGTGCCACCCGTTCGGCAGGGCTAAATGAGCAGTTCTTC.

This clonotype was seen a single time. This chain links TRBV29-1 with TRBJ2-5; D gene ambiguous. This CDR3 comprises 14 residues. V was shortened by 4 bases and J by 5 bases, with 17 bases between the two germline ends. CDR1 and CDR2 from the germline V gene are SQVTM and ANQGSEA. The CDR3 sequence: CSVGSDASGETQYF. CDR3 DNA: TGCAGCGTTGGGTCGGACGCGTCAGGCGAGACCCAGTACTTC.

The CDR3 loop reads CASSALSNQPQHF. CDR3 bases: TGTGCCAGCAGTGCCCTTAGCAATCAGCCCCAGCATTTT. This sequence joins TRBV2 and TRBJ1-5; D gene ambiguous. This CDR3 has 13 amino acids. V lost 4 bases, J lost 0 bases, and 4 bases lay in between. Per the germline V gene, CDR1 is SNHLY and CDR2 is FYNNEI.

The sample holds many counts of this clonotype. The chain carries TRBV27 and TRBJ2-7; 8 bases fit TRBD2. Trimming cost V 5 bases and J 5 bases; bases outside gene matches: 11. Germline CDR1 MNHEY, CDR2 SMNVEV (reference sequence). The CDR3 spans 15 residues. In DNA, the CDR3 is TGTGCCAGCAGTCGACCAGGACTAGCTGACAACGAGCAGTACTTC. This translates into CASSRPGLADNEQYF.

This clonotype is a singleton in its sample. This sequence joins TRBV7-6 and TRBJ1-5, with D perhaps TRBD1 (6 bases). The length of the CDR3 is 15 residues. V dropped 1 base and J dropped 4 bases, with 11 bases sitting between them. Germline CDR1 and CDR2: SGHVS and FNYEAQ. The CDR3 sequence is CASSLGVTGNQPQHF. As DNA, the CDR3 is TGTGCCAGCAGCTTAGGGGTCACAGGGAATCAGCCCCAGCATTTT.

The chain uses TRBV20-1 and TRBJ2-1; TRBD2 aligns across 10 bases. The CDR3 loop spans 15 amino acids. V dropped 0 bases and J dropped 8; count of bases not matched to a gene: 7. The germline CDR1 and CDR2 sequences are DFQATT and SNEGSKA (reference sequence). The CDR3 bases are TGCAGTGCTAGAGATTGGCCTAGCGGGAGCGATGAGCAGTTCTTC. Translation gives CSARDWPSGSDEQFF.

In this sample, this clonotype turned up a few times. The chain uses TRBV6-1 and TRBJ1-5, with 9 bases lining up with TRBD1. The CDR3 runs to 15 residues. After removal of 6 bases from V and 3 bases from J, the junction contained 6 bases not matched to a gene. Germline V gene lookup returns CDR1 MNHNS and CDR2 SASEGT. The CDR3 DNA reads as TGTGCCAGCAGGGAGGGACAGGGCGCCAATCAGCCCCAGCATTTT. It specifies CASREGQGANQPQHF.

This clonotype was counted at least ten times. This rearrangement joins TRBV7-8 to TRBJ2-2; 12 nucleotides align to TRBD1. There are 15 residues in the CDR3. Losses at the gene ends were 3 bases for V and 7 bases for J; bases not matched to a gene: 3. Germline CDR1 SGHVS, CDR2 FQNEAQ. The CDR3 sequence: CASSLGQGAGGELFF. DNA of the CDR3: TGTGCCAGCAGCTTGGGACAGGGGGCCGGCGGGGAGCTGTTTTTT.

The rearrangement uses TRBV20-1 and TRBJ2-3; D gene unclear. The CDR3 extends over 15 amino acids. CDR1 is DFQATT, CDR2 SNEGSKA, per germline (reference sequence). The V end was cut by 4 bases, the J end by 3 bases, with 17 bases between. CDR3 in DNA: TGCAGTGCTAATTCTCTCCGGATCGGTACAGATACGCAGTATTTT. Its protein product is CSANSLRIGTDTQYF.

This clonotype was observed a few times. A much larger clone is a single base away; this may be a read error. This chain links TRBV10-3 with TRBJ1-2, with a possible D match to TRBD1 (5 bases). Germline CDR1 reads ENHRY; CDR2 reads SYGVKD. Trimming took 3 bases from V and 3 from J, leaving 8 bases between them. The CDR3 consists of 13 residues. The CDR3 here is CAISEHRYYGYTF. The CDR3 DNA reads as TGTGCCATCAGTGAACACAGGTACTATGGCTACACCTTC.

The J gene is TRBJ1-2, the V gene TRBV7-2, with a possible D match to TRBD1 (6 bases). Looked up from germline, CDR1 is SGHTA and CDR2 is FQGNSA. The CDR3 is made up of 14 amino acids. Trimming cost V 6 bases and J 4 bases, with 15 bases left between them. For the CDR3, the DNA is TGTGCCAGCAGTCGACAGGACGGACGCTATGGCTACACCTTC. It encodes CASSRQDGRYGYTF.

This clonotype was found many times. The rearrangement uses TRBV9 and TRBJ2-1; TRBD2 matches at 9 bases. The CDR3 loop spans 20 amino acids. V was clipped by 0 bases and J by 10 bases; unmatched bases: 23. In germline, CDR1 is SGDLS, CDR2 YYNGEE. The CDR3 is CASSVVKGYEERGADGEQFF. CDR3 DNA sequence: TGTGCCAGCAGCGTAGTAAAAGGGTATGAGGAGCGGGGGGCGGATGGGGAGCAGTTCTTC. Filled out from reference TRBV9 and TRBJ2-1, the complete variable domain reads DSGVTQTPKHLITATGQRVTLRCSPRSGDLSVYWYQQSLDQGLQFLIQYYNGEERAKGNILERFSAQQFPDLHSELNLSSLELGDSALYFCASSVVKGYEERGADGEQFFGPGTRLTVL.

The V and J genes are TRBV4-1 and TRBJ2-1, with D perhaps TRBD1 (8 bases). The CDR3 extends over 16 amino acids. Germline values: CDR1 MGHRA, CDR2 YSYEKL. The V end was cut by 1 base, the J end by 8 bases, with 18 bases between. As DNA, the CDR3 is TGCGCCAGCAGCCAAGTTCCCCGGACAGGGAGGGATGAGCAGTTCTTC. This sequence encodes CASSQVPRTGRDEQFF.

CDR3 nucleotide sequence: TGTGCCAGCAGGCTCACCCGGGACAGGTCCGTTGATACGCAGTATTTT. Translating gives CASRLTRDRSVDTQYF. The chain couples TRBV5-6 to TRBJ2-3, with 8 positions matching TRBD1. Germline CDR1 and CDR2: SGHDT and YYEEEE. After removal of 5 bases from V and 6 bases from J, the junction contained 14 bases not matched to a gene. This CDR3 region has 16 residues.

The chain recombines TRBV7-8 with TRBJ1-6; perhaps TRBD1 as D (5 bases). The length of the CDR3 is 13 residues. Trimming left V 6 bases short and J 11 bases short, with 14 bases between. Looked up from germline, CDR1 is SGHVS and CDR2 is FQNEAQ. CDR3 coding DNA: TGTGCCAGCAGGACCGGGACCGGGGCACCCCTCCACTTT. This codes for CASRTGTGAPLHF.

J is TRBJ2-6 and V is TRBV19; tentative D call: TRBD2 (5 bases). V was shortened by 6 bases and J by 4 bases, with 7 bases between the two germline ends. Germline V gene data show CDR1 as LNHDA and CDR2 as SQIVND (reference sequence). This CDR3 has 13 residues. DNA of the CDR3: TGTGCCAGTAGAGAGGGCGGGGCCAACGTCCTGACTTTC. Its protein product is CASREGGANVLTF.

This clonotype has a handful of counts. The rearrangement uses TRBV6-1 and TRBJ1-1; TRBD1 might be the D (5 bases). From germline, CDR1 is MNHNS and CDR2 SASEGT. Trimming removed 5 bases from V and 4 bases from J, with 14 bases in between. The CDR3 covers 14 residues. The CDR3 DNA follows: TGTGCCAGCAGTCGACCCTCGGGGGTCACTGAAGCTTTCTTT. Its protein is CASSRPSGVTEAFF.

The chain has TRBV7-8 and TRBJ2-7; 10 positions agree with TRBD2. The junction had 6 bases not matched to a gene; V was cut back by 2 bases and J by 5 bases. The germline gives CDR1 SGHVS, CDR2 FQNEAQ. The CDR3 is 15 residues long. The CDR3 sequence: CASSLKRGGLNEQYF. DNA for the CDR3: TGTGCCAGCAGCTTAAAGCGGGGGGGCCTAAACGAGCAGTACTTC.

This clonotype turned up a few times. This chain connects TRBV6-5 to TRBJ1-3; D ambiguous. The V end lost 7 bases, the J end lost 8 bases, and 24 bases lay between the germline ends. CDR1 MNHEY and CDR2 SVGAGI come from the germline V gene. The CDR3 is made up of 16 amino acids. CDR3 sequence: CASMDRPPGRWDTIYF. The CDR3 DNA reads as TGTGCCAGCATGGACCGCCCCCCGGGCCGGTGGGACACCATATATTTT.

This clonotype was found many times. The V gene is TRBV24-1, the J gene TRBJ2-1; no reliable D call. Trimming removed 1 base from V and 4 bases from J, with 7 bases in between. This CDR3 region has 14 residues. Per germline, CDR1 KGHDR and CDR2 SFDVKD. The CDR3 DNA reads TGTGCCACCAGTGATTTTCACCCGTACAATGAGCAGTTCTTC. Translated: CATSDFHPYNEQFF.

The chain employs TRBV12-3 or TRBV12-4 and TRBJ2-3; TRBD1 agrees at 7 bases. The V gene end was trimmed by 6 bases and the J gene end by 0 bases; junction bases not matched to a gene: 6. The CDR3 has 15 amino acids. CDR3 sequence (DNA): TGTGCCAGCAGATTGGGACAGACTAGCACAGATACGCAGTATTTT. It translates to CASRLGQTSTDTQYF.

The chain couples TRBV25-1 to TRBJ1-1; 7 nucleotides align to TRBD1. This CDR3 has 15 amino acids. The V gene's germline CDR1 is MGHDK and CDR2 SYGVNS. After removal of 6 bases from V and 7 bases from J, the junction contained 14 bases not matched to a gene. For the CDR3, the DNA is TGTGCCAGCAGGACCGCAGGGGGGGGGGACATTGAAGCTTTCTTT. As protein: CASRTAGGGDIEAFF.

The chain recombines TRBV30 with TRBJ1-2, with 7 bases that match TRBD1. Germline assignment: CDR1 GTSNPN and CDR2 SVGIG (reference sequence). Losses at the gene ends were 8 bases for V and 10 bases for J; bases not matched to a gene: 13. The CDR3 totals 12 residues. The CDR3 loop reads CALNPWTGSYTF. In nucleotides, the CDR3 is TGTGCCCTCAACCCGTGGACAGGCTCCTACACCTTC.